The 6 T cell receptor beta chains below come from one sample, sequenced in a study of human T cells and chemical hapten exposure. Documented time point: pre-sensitization, week 0. Treatment reported: therapeutic diphenylcyclopropenone sensitization with weekly scalp DPC. MiXCR, applied by TCRdb to the RACE reads, yields one record per CDR3 protein. The data show approximately 38,000 distinct CDR3 sequences, roughly a tenth seen once. The material sequenced was whole blood, taken in connection with sensitization to the hapten diphenylcyclopropenone (DPC). The receptors come from a man aged 25-45 years with alopecia areata. Some clones in this sample may be carry-over from other donors' samples.

V and J are TRBV12-3 or TRBV12-4 and TRBJ2-4; D may be TRBD1 or TRBD2 (6 bases each). The CDR3 runs 14 residues. The V end lost 4 bases, the J end lost 8 bases, and 15 bases lay between the germline ends. The CDR3 region is CASSSSSEGDIQYF. The CDR3 nucleotides read TGTGCCAGCAGTTCGTCATCGGAGGGGGACATTCAGTACTTC.

This clonotype was observed at least ten times. V usage is TRBV11-1 and J usage is TRBJ1-3; weak D call: TRBD1 (6 bases). Per the germline V gene, CDR1 is SGHAT and CDR2 is FQDESV (reference sequence). The CDR3 sequence is 15 residues long. Trimming shortened V by 3 bases and J by 0 bases, and 9 bases separated the two germline ends. The CDR3 DNA is TGTGCCAGCAGCTTTGGGGACACCTCTGGAAACACCATATATTTT. This translates into CASSFGDTSGNTIYF.

This sequence joins TRBV27 and TRBJ2-5; tentative D call: TRBD1 (5 bases). Germline CDR1 is MNHEY and CDR2 is SMNVEV (reference sequence). The CDR3 runs to 14 residues. Trimming cost V 5 bases and J 2 bases, with 12 bases left between them. The chain's CDR3 is CASSALTVQETQYF. The DNA for the CDR3 is TGTGCCAGCAGTGCCCTGACAGTACAAGAGACCCAGTACTTC.

This clonotype was seen a handful of times. This rearrangement joins TRBV28 to TRBJ2-7, with TRBD2 matching 7 bases. CDR3 length equals 12 residues. The V gene end was trimmed by 5 bases and the J gene end by 2 bases; junction bases not matched to a gene: 0. Germline CDR1 MDHEN, CDR2 SYDVKM. The CDR3 spells CASSGTTYEQYV. The CDR3 nucleotides are TGTGCCAGCAGTGGGACTACCTACGAGCAGTACGTC.

The chain is built from TRBV6-2 or TRBV6-3 and TRBJ2-1, with a weak D call TRBD2 (5 bases). There are 13 residues in the CDR3. The ends were cut back, 6 bases at V and 5 bases at J, with 11 bases in the middle. The germline V gene encodes CDR1 MNHEY and CDR2 SVGEGT. CDR3: CASRPPADNEQFF. As DNA, the CDR3 is TGTGCCAGCAGACCACCAGCGGACAATGAGCAGTTCTTC.

This clonotype was detected ten times or more. This chain connects TRBV12-3 or TRBV12-4 to TRBJ1-2; 8 bases are a match to TRBD1. CDR3 length equals 13 residues. The V segment lost 6 bases and the J segment 3 bases; nucleotides outside the gene matches: 3. CDR3 bases: TGTGCCAGCAGACAGACAGGGGACTATGGCTACACCTTC. This codes for CASRQTGDYGYTF.